This T cell receptor beta chain was identified during a study of T cell repertoires in cytomegalovirus infection. Whole-study context: Signatures in public TCR beta sequences pointed to both CMV infection and matching HLA type.

In germline, CDR1 is KGHDR, CDR2 SFDVKD. CDR3 size: 21 residues. J lost 3 bases, V lost 5 bases, and 19 bases had no gene match. With regard to this clonotype: The antigen is unknown.

TCRdb passed the reads through MiXCR, listing each CDR3 protein once. This sample has about 770,000 distinct CDR3 sequences, with almost 30% found just once. The chain combines TRBV24-1 with TRBJ2-1; 12 nucleotides align to TRBD1. The receptor was derived from a human donor in good health (CMV status not recorded). Some clones in this sample may be carry-over from other donors' samples. The sample here was cultured CD8+ T cells from PBMCs, taken from culture after CMV antigen stimulation. The CDR3 bases are TGTGCCACCAGTGCCACCCCGGGACAGGGGGCTAGCGGGAGAGTCTACAATGAGCAGTTCTTC. This translates into CATSATPGQGASGRVYNEQFF.